This TCR beta chain was documented in a study of control samples from healthy donors and cancer patients. The CDR3 is 16 amino acids. Per germline, CDR1 SGHTA and CDR2 FQGTGA. Trimming pared 0 bases from V and 6 bases from J, leaving 14 bases between. The assay was immunoSEQ multiplex PCR, and TCRdb's table has in-frame clones only and misses some. The profile covers around 170,000 clones, with around nine tenths appearing a single time and approximately 1.5% taken by the ten largest. The rearrangement links TRBV7-3 to TRBJ2-2; D is unresolved. The TCR sequence derives from a man aged 30 to 45 in good health. Sequencing used blood. CDR3 amino acids: CASSLTSGLGAGELFF. The CDR3 nucleotides read TGTGCCAGCAGCTTAACGTCTGGCCTGGGCGCCGGGGAGCTGTTTTTT.